This is a list of T cell receptor beta chains from one sample in a study of Ad26.COV2.S vaccination and SARS-CoV-2 variants. Assay used: immunoSEQ multiplex PCR; TCRdb lists only in-frame clones, some missing. The sample includes approximately 340,000 clones, about 88% of them seen just once. The source was peripheral blood, collected in a trial of Ad26.COV2.S vaccine versus placebo. Receptor source: a person aged 18-60 years who received the Ad26.COV2.S COVID-19 vaccine or a placebo. Both conserved end residues are part of each CDR3. D genes are given only for firm matches. Clone size is stated in some rows and not others, as once, few, many or a class when expanded.

D gene | J gene | V gene | clone size | CDR3 protein | CDR3 DNA
- | TRBJ2-7 | TRBV18 | once | CASSPGGGLDEQYF | TGTGCCAGCTCACCTGGGGGGGGGCTCGACGAGCAGTACTTC
- | TRBJ2-5 | TRBV9 | - | CASSTGRLGQETQYF | TGTGCCAGCAGCACGGGACGCCTGGGCCAAGAGACCCAGTACTTC
- | TRBJ1-5 | TRBV7-2 | - | CASSDTVNQPQHF | TGTGCCAGCAGCGATACAGTGAATCAGCCCCAGCATTTT
TRBD1 | TRBJ1-5 | TRBV7-2 | - | CASSSDRAQPQHF | TGTGCCAGCAGCTCGGACAGGGCTCAGCCCCAGCATTTT
TRBD1 | TRBJ2-3 | TRBV11-2 | once | CASSLVGTGITDTQYF | TGTGCCAGCAGCTTAGTTGGGACAGGGATTACAGATACGCAGTATTTT
- | TRBJ1-5 | TRBV11-2 | - | CASSVGGPQQPQHF | TGTGCCAGCAGCGTTGGGGGGCCTCAGCAGCCCCAGCATTTT
- | TRBJ2-7 | TRBV10-3 | - | CAIRGSSSYEQYF | TGTGCCATCAGGGGGTCTAGCTCCTACGAGCAGTACTTC
- | TRBJ1-2 | TRBV12-5 | - | CASGLGAGQSVTF | TGTGCTAGTGGTTTGGGGGCCGGACAGTCCGTCACCTTC
- | TRBJ1-3 | TRBV2 | - | CASSDRVGGRNTIYF | TGTGCCAGCAGTGACAGGGTCGGCGGGAGAAACACCATATATTTT
- | TRBJ2-1 | TRBV30 | - | CAWGGINEQFF | TGTGCCTGGGGGGGGATAAATGAGCAGTTCTTC
- | TRBJ1-5 | TRBV7-9 | many | CASSLSTGSGNQPQHF | TGTGCCAGCAGCTTATCAACAGGGTCCGGCAATCAGCCCCAGCATTTT
- | TRBJ1-6 | TRBV6-6 | - | CASSSQGKGANSPLHF | TGTGCCAGCAGTTCTCAGGGGAAAGGGGCAAATTCACCCCTCCACTTT
TRBD1 | TRBJ1-2 | TRBV7-9 | - | CASSLGTGGAGGYTF | TGTGCCAGCAGCTTAGGAACAGGGGGCGCAGGTGGCTACACCTTC
- | TRBJ2-2 | TRBV4-1 | - | CASSQAPANTGELFF | TGCGCCAGCAGCCAAGCTCCGGCGAACACCGGGGAGCTGTTTTTT
- | TRBJ2-3 | TRBV10-1 | - | CASSDPRLSTDTQYF | TGCGCCAGCAGTGATCCTAGGTTAAGCACAGATACGCAGTATTTT
- | TRBJ2-1 | TRBV5-1 | - | CASSLASQGFANEQFF | TGCGCCAGCAGCTTGGCAAGCCAGGGGTTTGCTAATGAGCAGTTCTTC
- | TRBJ1-6 | TRBV6-5 | - | CASNTQTSPLHF | TGTGCCAGCAACACTCAGACCTCACCCCTCCACTTT
TRBD1 | TRBJ2-3 | TRBV19 | - | CASSTRGRGRGDTQYF | TGTGCCAGTAGTACCCGGGGCAGGGGGCGTGGAGATACGCAGTATTTT
- | TRBJ2-1 | TRBV25-1 | - | CASSGPAEGSYNEQFF | TGTGCCAGCAGTGGCCCAGCCGAGGGTTCCTACAATGAGCAGTTCTTC
- | TRBJ2-6 | TRBV5-1 | - | CASSLEGGGGASGANVLTF | TGCGCCAGCAGCTTGGAGGGCGGAGGGGGCGCCTCTGGGGCCAACGTCCTGACTTTC
- | TRBJ1-2 | TRBV4-1 | - | CASSPPTSFYGYTF | TGCGCCAGCAGCCCCCCGACATCGTTCTATGGCTACACCTTC
- | TRBJ1-6 | TRBV12-3/TRBV12-4 | - | CASSHRVGPLHF | TGTGCCAGCAGTCACAGGGTGGGACCCCTCCACTTT
TRBD1 | TRBJ1-1 | TRBV6-2/TRBV6-3 | few | CASSWTGVTEAFF | TGTGCCAGCAGTTGGACAGGGGTAACTGAAGCTTTCTTT
- | TRBJ1-2 | TRBV7-9 | - | CASSAPPRALTNYGYTF | TGTGCCAGCAGCGCCCCGCCGAGGGCCCTAACTAACTATGGCTACACCTTC
TRBD2 | TRBJ2-7 | TRBV2 | - | CASRGTSGEVGEQYF | TGTGCCAGCAGAGGGACTAGCGGGGAGGTAGGCGAGCAGTACTTC
- | TRBJ1-1 | TRBV6-5 | - | CASSRDQGERFF | TGTGCCAGCAGTCGGGACCAGGGTGAGCGGTTCTTT
TRBD2 | TRBJ2-7 | TRBV19 | - | CASSRTSGATSYEQYF | TGTGCCAGTAGTAGGACTAGCGGAGCCACCAGCTACGAGCAGTACTTC
- | TRBJ1-2 | TRBV27 | - | CASSLSRNNYGYTF | TGTGCCAGCAGTTTAAGCCGAAATAACTATGGCTACACCTTC
- | TRBJ1-1 | TRBV7-2 | - | CASSLVGWNTEAFF | TGTGCCAGCAGCTTAGTAGGATGGAACACTGAAGCTTTCTTT
TRBD2 | TRBJ2-3 | TRBV5-1 | - | CASSLSGVNLPDTQYF | TGCGCCAGCAGCCTTAGCGGGGTTAACCTCCCAGATACGCAGTATTTT